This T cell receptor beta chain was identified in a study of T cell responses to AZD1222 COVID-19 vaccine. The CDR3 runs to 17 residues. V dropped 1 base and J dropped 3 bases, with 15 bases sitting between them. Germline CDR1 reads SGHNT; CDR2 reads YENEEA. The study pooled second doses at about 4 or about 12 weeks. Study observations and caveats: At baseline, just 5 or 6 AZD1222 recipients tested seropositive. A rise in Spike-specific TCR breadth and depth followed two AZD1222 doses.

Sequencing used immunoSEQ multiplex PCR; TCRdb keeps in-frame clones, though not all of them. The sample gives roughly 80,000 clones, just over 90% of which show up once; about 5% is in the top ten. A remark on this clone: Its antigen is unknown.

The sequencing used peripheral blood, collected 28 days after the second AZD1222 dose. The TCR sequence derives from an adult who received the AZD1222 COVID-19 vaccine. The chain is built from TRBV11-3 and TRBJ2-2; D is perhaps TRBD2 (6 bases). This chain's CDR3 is CASSLGYARRDTGELFF. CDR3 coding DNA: TGTGCCAGCAGCTTAGGGTACGCTCGGAGGGACACCGGGGAGCTGTTTTTT.